Listed here are 5 T cell receptor beta chains from one sample, sequenced in a study of cytomegalovirus exposure and HLA in healthy donors. The table came from immunoSEQ multiplex PCR; TCRdb's copy has only in-frame clones and leaves some out. Of 130,000 to 150,000 clones listed, 70% to 90% were seen once; the top ten hold roughly 7.7%. The sample consisted of PBMCs. The receptors shown here come from a woman aged 18-35 years in good health and CMV-seropositive.

V gene TRBV11-3 combines with J gene TRBJ1-1, with D perhaps TRBD1 (6 bases). The germline V gene has CDR1 SGHNT and CDR2 YENEEA. The CDR3 covers 15 residues. V lost 3 bases and J lost 1, with 12 bases in between. This chain's CDR3 is CASSLRGGTNTEAFF. The CDR3 DNA follows: TGTGCCAGCAGCTTGAGGGGGGGTACGAACACTGAAGCTTTCTTT. The variable domain in full, with the rest retrieved from reference TRBV11-3 and TRBJ1-1, is EAGVVQSPRYKIIEKKQPVAFWCNPISGHNTLYWYLQNLGQGPELLIRYENEEAVDDSQLPKDRFSAERLKGVDSTLKIQPAELGDSAVYLCASSLRGGTNTEAFFGQGTRLTVV.

The gene calls are TRBV30 and TRBJ1-1, with a tentative D call TRBD1 (6 bases). Germline lookup yields CDR1 GTSNPN and CDR2 SVGIG (reference sequence). The germline V and J ends were trimmed by 4 bases and 0 bases, with 12 bases remaining between them. CDR3 length equals 14 residues. The CDR3 region has the DNA TGTGCCTGGACCTTGACAGGTTTGAACACTGAAGCTTTCTTT. Translated, it gives CAWTLTGLNTEAFF.

The chain links TRBV5-1 to TRBJ1-1; possibly TRBD1 for D (5 bases). The germline V gene encodes CDR1 SGHRS and CDR2 YFSETQ. V was shortened by 2 bases and J by 1 base, with 30 bases between the two germline ends. The CDR3 spans 21 residues. CDR3 sequence reads: CASSFDKVFPAQRGGNTEAFF. CDR3 coding DNA: TGCGCCAGCAGCTTCGACAAGGTCTTCCCGGCGCAGCGCGGGGGGAACACTGAAGCTTTCTTT.

The chain employs TRBV5-1 and TRBJ1-4; possible D gene TRBD1, 5 bases. Trimming removed 4 bases at V and 7 bases at J, with 20 bases between. The germline CDR1 and CDR2 sequences are SGHRS and YFSETQ. This CDR3 comprises 16 residues. The CDR3, as DNA: TGCGCCAGCAGCCCAGGAATCGGGGGGAATTCTGAAAAACTGTTTTTT. It codes for CASSPGIGGNSEKLFF.

CDR3 protein: CASGGGNSYNEQFF. The CDR3 DNA sequence: TGTGCCAGCGGTGGCGGAAACTCCTACAATGAGCAGTTCTTC. The chain couples TRBV11-3 to TRBJ2-1, with no clear D. Germline lookup yields CDR1 SGHNT and CDR2 YENEEA. Trimming took 8 bases from V and 0 from J, leaving 11 bases between them. CDR3 length equals 14 residues.